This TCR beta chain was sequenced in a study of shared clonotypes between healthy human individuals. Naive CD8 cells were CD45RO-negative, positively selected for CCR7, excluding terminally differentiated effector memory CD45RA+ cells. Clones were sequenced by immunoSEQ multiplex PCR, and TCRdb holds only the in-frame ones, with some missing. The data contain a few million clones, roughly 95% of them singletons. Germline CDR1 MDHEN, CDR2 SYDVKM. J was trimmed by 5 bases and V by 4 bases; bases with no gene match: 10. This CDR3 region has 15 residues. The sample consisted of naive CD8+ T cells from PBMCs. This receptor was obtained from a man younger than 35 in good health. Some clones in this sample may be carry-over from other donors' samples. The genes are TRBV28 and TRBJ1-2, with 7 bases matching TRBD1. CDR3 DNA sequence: TGTGCCAGCAGTTCCTTTAGGGGGCAAGGGTATGGCTACACCTTC. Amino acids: CASSSFRGQGYGYTF.